What follows are 3 T cell receptor beta chains derived from one specimen sequenced in a study of prognosis after radiotherapy for stage I lung cancer. Two-round multiplex PCR, the amplification method, yielded TCR beta CDR3 from genomic DNA. Round-one PCR had primers specific to each TRBV and TRBJ gene. TCRdb reprocessed the multiplex PCR reads via MiXCR and lists one record per CDR3 protein. Of 20,000 or so distinct CDR3 sequences listed, around 46% are singletons. The material sequenced was PBMCs, taken before or after stereotactic body radiation therapy (not recorded which). The receptors were sampled from a donor at least 50 years old with non-small cell lung cancer.

This clonotype appeared many times. The J gene is TRBJ1-2, the V gene TRBV2, with 7 bases identical to TRBD1. CDR3 length equals 16 residues. Germline-derived CDR1 and CDR2 are SNHLY and FYNNEI. J gave up 4 bases and V 7 bases, and 15 bases lay outside the gene matches. The CDR3 here is CASTGLFEGAGYGYTF. The CDR3 DNA reads TGTGCCAGCACCGGTCTATTTGAGGGGGCGGGCTATGGCTACACCTTC.

This clonotype was detected only once. The conserved phenylalanine or tryptophan normally closing the CDR3 is absent here, so this likely arose from a read error. The CDR3 spells CASSRTGVGSTWGYTL. CDR3 sequence (DNA): TGTGCCAGCAGTCGGACAGGGGTAGGCTCTACTTGGGGCTACACCCTC. The gene calls are TRBV2 and TRBJ1-2, with TRBD1 identical over 9 bases. Trimming at V came to 5 bases and at J to 8 bases, leaving 15 bases not matched to a gene. The length of the CDR3 is 16 residues. Per the germline V gene, CDR1 is SNHLY and CDR2 is FYNNEI.

Many counts were recorded for this clonotype. In DNA, the CDR3 is TGCAGTGCTGGACAGGGGTCGAGCTCCTACGAGCAGTACTTC. Translated, it gives CSAGQGSSSYEQYF. The J gene is TRBJ2-7, the V gene TRBV20-1; TRBD1 matches at 9 bases. The V and J ends lost 5 bases and 0 bases, in that order; junction bases with no gene match: 5. The CDR3 length is 14 residues. The germline gives CDR1 DFQATT, CDR2 SNEGSKA (reference sequence).